The clone carrying this TCR beta chain came up once. Its antigen is undetermined. This entry belongs to a study of T cell responses to AZD1222 COVID-19 vaccine. Study outcomes and limitations: Nearly half of spike-specific TCRs reportedly target unmutated variant regions.

The V end was cut by 5 bases, the J end by 7 bases, with 18 bases between. This CDR3 contains 15 residues. The germline V gene encodes CDR1 SGHAT and CDR2 FQNNGV. TCRdb's table, derived via immunoSEQ multiplex PCR, lists solely in-frame clones and lacks some. The data show some 84,000 clones, with approximately 86% seen just once and approximately 8% held by the top ten. V and J are TRBV11-2 and TRBJ1-5, with D maybe TRBD1 (5 bases). The clonotype was recovered from an adult in good health. The sample consisted of peripheral blood, taken on day 0 of AZD1222 vaccination. CDR3 coding DNA: TGTGCCAGCAGCCAGACGGGGCGGCCGGGGCAGCCCCAGCATTTT. Translation: CASSQTGRPGQPQHF. Full variable domain (rest looked up from reference TRBV11-2 and TRBJ1-5): EAGVAQSPRYKIIEKRQSVAFWCNPISGHATLYWYQQILGQGPKLLIQFQNNGVVDDSQLPKDRFSAERLKGVDSTLKIQPAKLEDSAVYLCASSQTGRPGQPQHFGDGTRLSIL.